The next 29 T cell receptor beta chains were all read from a single sample in a study of early stage breast cancer tumors. Measured with immunoSEQ multiplex PCR; TCRdb has only the in-frame clones, and not every one. This repertoire shows some 35,000 clones, over 65% found once; its top ten account for roughly 7.4%. Sequenced sample: blood. These receptors were collected from a person in their 60s with breast cancer.

The chain has TRBV5-1 and TRBJ2-7, with D perhaps given as TRBD1 or TRBD2 (6 bases each). The CDR3 spans 15 residues. From germline, CDR1 is SGHRS and CDR2 YFSETQ. V shed 1 base and J shed 4 bases, with 15 bases lying between them. CDR3 nucleotide sequence: TGCGCCAGCAGCTTGATGCTGGGGGGCAAGTACGAGCAGTACTTC. Its protein product is CASSLMLGGKYEQYF.

The chain uses TRBV27 and TRBJ2-5, with D possibly matching TRBD2 (5 bases). This CDR3 comprises 15 residues. V lost 0 bases, J lost 3 bases, and 11 bases lay in between. CDR1 is MNHEY and CDR2 is SMNVEV in the germline V gene (reference sequence). Written as DNA, the CDR3 is TGTGCCAGCAGTTTATCCTCGTACGGGGAAGAGACCCAGTACTTC. The encoded protein is CASSLSSYGEETQYF.

This clone has only one observation. CDR3 nucleotides: TGTGCCAGTAGTATTAGGTGGCAGGGCCCCAATCAGCCCCAGCATTTT. Amino acids: CASSIRWQGPNQPQHF. V and J are TRBV19 and TRBJ1-5, with TRBD1 as a possible D gene (5 bases). V lost 3 bases, J lost 3 bases, and 15 bases lay in between. This CDR3 is built from 16 residues. Germline V gene sequence: CDR1 LNHDA, CDR2 SQIVND (reference sequence).

The chain uses TRBV28 and TRBJ2-5; tentative D call: TRBD2 (5 bases). The CDR3 totals 15 residues. V was trimmed by 6 bases and J by 5 bases, leaving 19 bases between them. In germline, CDR1 is MDHEN, CDR2 SYDVKM. The CDR3 here is CASSPVLKREETQYF. DNA of the CDR3: TGTGCCAGCAGCCCCGTACTTAAGAGGGAGGAGACCCAGTACTTC. Complete variable domain (other parts from reference TRBV28 and TRBJ2-5): DVKVTQSSRYLVKRTGEKVFLECVQDMDHENMFWYRQDPGLGLRLIYFSYDVKMKEKGDIPEGYSVSREKKERFSLILESASTNQTSMYLCASSPVLKREETQYFGPGTRLLVL.

The V call is TRBV9, the J call TRBJ1-2; D unresolved. Germline-derived CDR1 and CDR2 are SGDLS and YYNGEE. V was pared by 1 base and J by 1 base, with 5 bases between. The CDR3 length is 13 residues. The CDR3 DNA is TGTGCCAGCAGCGTAACAAGTAACTATGGCTACACCTTC. Translation: CASSVTSNYGYTF. The full variable domain, with the rest looked up from reference TRBV9 and TRBJ1-2, is DSGVTQTPKHLITATGQRVTLRCSPRSGDLSVYWYQQSLDQGLQFLIQYYNGEERAKGNILERFSAQQFPDLHSELNLSSLELGDSALYFCASSVTSNYGYTFGSGTRLTVV.

The gene calls are TRBV6-6 and TRBJ1-4; 7 bases agree with TRBD1. CDR3 size: 15 residues. V shed 2 bases and J 4 bases; nucleotides not matched to a gene: 4. Germline V gene sequence: CDR1 MNHNY, CDR2 SVGAGI (reference sequence). CDR3 coding DNA: TGTGCCAGCAGTTACGAGGCAGGGGGTAATGAAAAACTGTTTTTT. Its protein is CASSYEAGGNEKLFF.

The chain couples TRBV9 to TRBJ2-1; 10 nucleotides agree with TRBD2. CDR1 is SGDLS, CDR2 YYNGEE, per germline. This CDR3 has 18 amino acids. V was pared by 3 bases and J by 1 base, with 10 bases of the junction left unmatched. The DNA for the CDR3 is TGTGCCAGCAGCGCCGACCTAGCGGGGGCGCAATCCTACAATGAGCAGTTCTTC. Residues: CASSADLAGAQSYNEQFF.

The chain recombines TRBV25-1 with TRBJ2-2, with 11 bases matching TRBD2. Germline lookup yields CDR1 MGHDK and CDR2 SYGVNS. The trim removed 4 bases at V and 5 bases at J, leaving 9 bases unmatched. The CDR3 runs 17 residues. The CDR3 spells CASSVLAGAMGTGELFF. CDR3 nucleotides: TGTGCCAGCAGTGTACTAGCGGGGGCGATGGGAACCGGGGAGCTGTTTTTT.

This sequence joins TRBV7-9 and TRBJ2-1; D may be TRBD2 (6 bases). With 4 bases removed from V and 2 bases from J, the gap between germline ends came to 15 bases. CDR3 length: 16 amino acids. Germline V gives CDR1 SEHNR, CDR2 FQNEAQ (reference sequence). CDR3 amino acids: CASSSDRDSAYNEQFF. CDR3 coding DNA: TGTGCCAGCAGCTCGGACCGGGACTCGGCCTACAATGAGCAGTTCTTC. The full variable domain, completed using reference TRBV7-9 and TRBJ2-1, is DTGVSQNPRHKITKRGQNVTFRCDPISEHNRLYWYRQTLGQGPEFLTYFQNEAQLEKSRLLSDRFSAERPKGSFSTLEIQRTEQGDSAMYLCASSSDRDSAYNEQFFGPGTRLTVL.

The V call is TRBV10-2, the J call TRBJ2-1; no clear D. Germline V gives CDR1 WSHSY, CDR2 SAAADI. Trimming cost V 1 base and J 7 bases, with 11 bases left between them. This CDR3 contains 14 residues. CDR3 amino acids: CASSEWGRTNEQFF. DNA of the CDR3: TGCGCCAGCAGTGAGTGGGGAAGGACGAATGAGCAGTTCTTC.

This clone has a handful of counts. The genes are TRBV19 and TRBJ1-3; possibly TRBD1 for D (6 bases). V lost 5 bases to trimming and J lost 0 bases, with 14 bases between them. This CDR3 contains 16 residues. Per germline, CDR1 LNHDA and CDR2 SQIVND (reference sequence). The CDR3 DNA reads TGTGCCAGTAGTGCTGGGAGGGGGGGCTCTGGAAACACCATATATTTT. This codes for CASSAGRGGSGNTIYF.

CDR3 DNA sequence: TGCGCCAGTAATGTACAGGGTGGCTATGGCTACACCTTC. Translation: CASNVQGGYGYTF. V and J are TRBV5-1 and TRBJ1-2, with D maybe TRBD1 (6 bases). The V gene's germline CDR1 is SGHRS and CDR2 YFSETQ. There are 13 residues in the CDR3. Trimming pared 8 bases from V and 4 bases from J, leaving 15 bases between.

This clone turned up a few times. The rearrangement joins TRBV4-1 to TRBJ1-2; 10 bases align to TRBD1. Trimming removed 0 bases from V and 8 bases from J; junction bases left unmatched: 9. This CDR3 contains 16 residues. Germline CDR1 MGHRA, CDR2 YSYEKL. The CDR3 spells CASSQEGTGASRGYTF. CDR3 DNA: TGCGCCAGCAGCCAAGAAGGGACAGGGGCTTCTAGGGGCTACACCTTC.

The V and J genes are TRBV27 and TRBJ1-1, with 7 bases identical to TRBD1. After removal of 4 bases from V and 7 bases from J, the junction contained 6 bases not matched to a gene. The CDR3 contains 13 residues. In germline, CDR1 is MNHEY, CDR2 SMNVEV (reference sequence). In nucleotides, the CDR3 is TGTGCCAGCAGTTGGGAACGACAGGGTGAAGCTTTCTTT. This encodes CASSWERQGEAFF.

The table lists this clone with a count of one. The chain is built from TRBV15 and TRBJ2-3; D is uncertain. The CDR3 totals 14 residues. The V end lost 1 base, the J end lost 2 bases, and 7 bases lay between the germline ends. CDR1 and CDR2 (germline): LNHNV, YYDKDF (reference sequence). CDR3 DNA: TGTGCCACCAGCAGAGGATTTTACACAGATACGCAGTATTTT. The encoded protein is CATSRGFYTDTQYF.

The chain carries TRBV5-1 and TRBJ2-3; a possible D gene is TRBD1 (5 bases). Trimming took off 4 bases at V and 4 bases at J, with 13 bases between the two ends. The CDR3 consists of 14 residues. Germline V gene lookup returns CDR1 SGHRS and CDR2 YFSETQ. CDR3 protein: CASSGPRAPDTQYF. The CDR3 bases are TGCGCCAGCAGCGGTCCCAGGGCCCCAGATACGCAGTATTTT.

This clone was observed a single time. The chain carries TRBV11-2 and TRBJ2-7; a weak D match, TRBD2 (5 bases). CDR3 length equals 13 residues. V shed 6 bases and J shed 2 bases, with 11 bases lying between them. Germline V lookup: CDR1 SGHAT, CDR2 FQNNGV. DNA of the CDR3: TGTGCCAGCAGTATACCCGGGGCCTACGAGCAGTACTTC. This translates into CASSIPGAYEQYF.

This chain connects TRBV5-4 to TRBJ1-1; 9 positions agree with TRBD1. There are 13 residues in the CDR3. In germline, CDR1 is SGHNT, CDR2 YYREEE (reference sequence). V gave up 5 bases and J gave up 3 bases; unmatched junction bases: 2. The CDR3 DNA is TGTGCCAGCAGTAGACAGGGGGACACTGAAGCTTTCTTT. Translated, it gives CASSRQGDTEAFF. Drawing the rest from reference TRBV5-4 and TRBJ1-1, the complete variable domain is ETGVTQSPTHLIKTRGQQVTLRCSSQSGHNTVSWYQQALGQGPQFIFQYYREEENGRGNFPPRFSGLQFPNYSSELNVNALELDDSALYLCASSRQGDTEAFFGQGTRLTVV.

There are a few counts of this clone. The V call is TRBV10-3, the J call TRBJ2-7; D could derive from TRBD1 or TRBD2 (5 bases each). Germline V gene data show CDR1 as ENHRY and CDR2 as SYGVKD. This CDR3 has 15 amino acids. With 0 bases removed from V and 6 bases from J, the gap between germline ends came to 15 bases. This CDR3 reads CAISESLSGPREQYF. DNA for the CDR3: TGTGCCATCAGTGAGTCTCTGTCGGGACCTCGCGAGCAGTACTTC.

The genes are TRBV7-9 and TRBJ1-1; unclear D gene. Germline V CDR1 and CDR2: SEHNR, FQNEAQ (reference sequence). Trimming shortened V by 2 bases and J by 10 bases, and 8 bases separated the two germline ends. This CDR3 comprises 11 residues. The CDR3 loop is CASSLKGRAFF. The CDR3 nucleotides read TGTGCCAGCAGCTTAAAGGGAAGAGCTTTCTTT.

The chain recombines TRBV27 with TRBJ1-5; D is undetermined. From germline, CDR1 is MNHEY and CDR2 SMNVEV (reference sequence). The CDR3 extends over 14 amino acids. V gave up 5 bases and J gave up 0 bases, with 8 bases separating them. The CDR3 region has the DNA TGTGCCAGCAGTCCCATCCTTAGCAATCAGCCCCAGCATTTT. Protein: CASSPILSNQPQHF.

This clone was counted once. The chain employs TRBV5-4 and TRBJ1-3; tentative D call: TRBD1 (6 bases). Trimming took off 1 base at V and 9 bases at J, with 14 bases between the two ends. The CDR3 spans 14 residues. The V gene's germline CDR1 is SGHNT and CDR2 YYREEE (reference sequence). CDR3 sequence reads: CASSLRAGGGTIYF. CDR3 DNA sequence: TGTGCCAGCAGCTTGCGGGCCGGAGGGGGCACCATATATTTT.

This clone has more than one count but fewer than ten. The gene calls are TRBV19 and TRBJ2-3; D is unresolved. The CDR3 length is 15 residues. V gave up 7 bases and J gave up 0 bases, with 14 bases separating them. Germline lookup yields CDR1 LNHDA and CDR2 SQIVND (reference sequence). CDR3 sequence (DNA): TGTGCCAGTATTTCGGGTACGTCTAGCACAGATACGCAGTATTTT. This gives the protein CASISGTSSTDTQYF.

This chain connects TRBV28 to TRBJ2-7; 11 bases line up with TRBD2. This CDR3 has 14 residues. Trimming removed 6 bases from V and 3 bases from J; junction bases left unmatched: 4. Germline V gene sequence: CDR1 MDHEN, CDR2 SYDVKM. CDR3 in amino acids: CASRLAGVGYEQYF. The CDR3 bases are TGTGCCAGCAGACTAGCGGGAGTAGGCTACGAGCAGTACTTC.

The V and J genes are TRBV7-2 and TRBJ2-3; D is unclear. Germline values: CDR1 SGHTA, CDR2 FQGNSA. Trimming took off 4 bases at V and 6 bases at J, with 5 bases between the two ends. This CDR3 is built from 11 residues. This CDR3 is CASSSVDTQYF. The CDR3 DNA sequence: TGTGCCAGCAGCTCGGTGGATACGCAGTATTTT.

The chain couples TRBV4-1 to TRBJ2-1, with D possibly TRBD1 on 6 matching bases. From germline, CDR1 is MGHRA and CDR2 YSYEKL. The CDR3 sequence is 15 residues long. Trimming shortened V by 6 bases and J by 4 bases, and 16 bases separated the two germline ends. The chain's CDR3 is CASSLTGPLYNEQFF. The CDR3 DNA reads as TGCGCCAGCAGTCTGACAGGTCCCCTATACAATGAGCAGTTCTTC.

The chain uses TRBV9 and TRBJ1-1; D perhaps matches TRBD1 (6 bases). The CDR3 has 13 residues. CDR1 is SGDLS, CDR2 YYNGEE, per germline. V was pared by 7 bases and J by 7 bases, with 17 bases between. CDR3 region: CASHPGTHNEAFF. The CDR3 region has the DNA TGTGCCAGCCACCCCGGGACACATAATGAAGCTTTCTTT.

The chain carries TRBV28 and TRBJ2-1; 8 bases line up with TRBD1. The ends lost 4 bases at V and 6 bases at J; junction bases unmatched: 8. This CDR3 spans 15 amino acids. Germline assignment: CDR1 MDHEN and CDR2 SYDVKM. CDR3 DNA: TGTGCCAGCAGTTACATGGGACAGGTCAGCAATGAGCAGTTCTTC. Protein product: CASSYMGQVSNEQFF.

The chain is built from TRBV1 and TRBJ1-2; the DNA was not compared with TRBD1, the D call given in the table. TRBV1 is described as a pseudogene. This CDR3 contains 15 residues. DNA for the CDR3: TGCACCAGCAGCGTGACGACAGGGGGCAACTATGGCTACACCTTC. This encodes CTSSVTTGGNYGYTF.